The rows below give T cell receptor beta chains drawn from one sample of a study of blood T cell repertoires in COVID-19. The method was immunoSEQ multiplex PCR; TCRdb's version includes in-frame clones alone and lacks a portion of them. The sample carries just over 300,000 clones, roughly 89% recorded once. The sample comprised peripheral blood. The receptors originated from a woman in her thirties with COVID-19, enrolled during active disease. Both conserved end residues are part of each CDR3. D genes are given only for firm matches. Size values are once, few and many counts, or a class for expanded clones, and some rows have none.

j_call | d_call | clone_size | v_call | cdr3_aa | cdr3_nt
TRBJ2-1 | . | . | TRBV27 | CASSFRGAGYNEQFF | TGTGCCAGCAGTTTTCGTGGAGCCGGATACAATGAGCAGTTCTTC
TRBJ2-3 | TRBD2 | . | TRBV7-2 | CASSGTSGGAGEDTQYF | TGTGCCAGCAGTGGGACTAGCGGGGGGGCCGGGGAAGATACGCAGTATTTT
TRBJ2-1 | . | . | TRBV6-2/TRBV6-3 | CASSWLDEQFF | TGTGCCAGCAGTTGGCTCGATGAGCAGTTCTTC
TRBJ1-1 | TRBD1 | . | TRBV28 | CASSTYVRDSNTEAFF | TGTGCCAGCAGTACCTACGTCCGGGACAGCAACACTGAAGCTTTCTTT
TRBJ2-2 | . | . | TRBV9 | CASSPHHGLGADGELFF | TGTGCCAGCAGCCCACACCATGGGTTGGGGGCAGACGGGGAGCTGTTTTTT
TRBJ2-3 | . | . | TRBV11-1 | CASSSRRRHEDTQYF | TGTGCCAGCAGCTCGAGGCGACGGCATGAAGATACGCAGTATTTT
TRBJ2-2 | . | . | TRBV6-2/TRBV6-3 | CASSYSEGVGTGELFF | TGTGCCAGCAGTTACTCGGAGGGTGTGGGTACCGGGGAGCTGTTTTTT
TRBJ2-1 | TRBD2 | . | TRBV4-1 | CASSPHPILAGGYNEQFF | TGCGCCAGCAGCCCGCATCCGATACTAGCGGGGGGTTACAATGAGCAGTTCTTC
TRBJ2-7 | TRBD2 | . | TRBV2 | CASSGELAYRYEQYF | TGTGCCAGCAGTGGGGAACTAGCGTATAGGTACGAGCAGTACTTC
TRBJ1-2 | . | . | TRBV29-1 | CSVDSAGEGLNYGYTF | TGCAGCGTTGATTCGGCAGGGGAGGGTCTGAACTATGGCTACACCTTC
TRBJ2-2 | TRBD1 | . | TRBV18 | CASSRDRITGELFF | TGTGCCAGCTCCAGGGACAGAATTACCGGGGAGCTGTTTTTT
TRBJ2-5 | . | . | TRBV3-1/TRBV3-2 | CASSQDEGEQETQYF | TGTGCCAGCAGCCAAGATGAGGGAGAGCAAGAGACCCAGTACTTC
TRBJ2-1 | . | once | TRBV6-2/TRBV6-3 | CASSYSKFGLPAEQFF | TGTGCCAGCAGTTACTCGAAGTTTGGACTACCTGCTGAGCAGTTCTTC
TRBJ2-5 | . | . | TRBV10-1 | CASSESTGRETQYF | TGCGCCAGCAGTGAGTCGACAGGGAGGGAGACCCAGTACTTC
TRBJ2-5 | TRBD1 | few | TRBV4-1 | CASSQGTTTGGKGETQYF | TGCGCCAGCAGCCAAGGGACAACTACAGGGGGCAAAGGGGAGACCCAGTACTTC
TRBJ2-5 | TRBD2 | . | TRBV6-2/TRBV6-3 | CASSSRLAGAARYF | TGTGCCAGCAGTTCTCGATTAGCGGGGGCGGCCAGGTACTTC
TRBJ2-7 | . | . | TRBV10-3 | CAISDDIGVGSWAGEQYF | TGTGCCATCAGTGACGACATCGGGGTAGGATCCTGGGCGGGCGAGCAGTACTTC
TRBJ1-4 | . | . | TRBV6-6 | CASSYSRGAGEKLFF | TGTGCCAGCAGTTACTCGCGCGGGGCAGGTGAAAAACTGTTTTTT
TRBJ2-5 | . | . | TRBV29-1 | CSVDFQQETQYF | TGCAGCGTTGACTTCCAGCAAGAGACCCAGTACTTC
TRBJ2-7 | . | . | TRBV4-3 | CASSQDLSFRGYEQYF | TGCGCCAGCAGCCAAGATCTATCGTTCAGAGGCTACGAGCAGTACTTC
TRBJ1-1 | . | . | TRBV7-2 | CASSLVGLGAFF | TGTGCCAGCAGCTTAGTGGGCTTGGGAGCTTTCTTT
TRBJ2-3 | . | . | TRBV5-6 | CASSPDIGTDTQYF | TGTGCCAGCAGCCCGGACATTGGCACAGATACGCAGTATTTT
TRBJ2-3 | TRBD2 | . | TRBV19 | CASSLGRGGTDTQYF | TGTGCCAGTTCCCTCGGGCGGGGGGGCACAGATACGCAGTATTTT
TRBJ1-3 | . | . | TRBV7-8 | CASSLRPHTIYF | TGTGCCAGCAGCTTGAGGCCCCACACCATATATTTT
TRBJ1-3 | . | once | TRBV29-1 | CSGGLGSGNTIYF | TGCAGCGGCGGACTGGGCTCTGGAAACACCATATATTTT
TRBJ1-1 | . | . | TRBV7-9 | CASSKQGWDTEAFF | TGTGCCAGCAGCAAACAGGGATGGGACACTGAAGCTTTCTTT